Listed here are 9 T cell receptor beta chains from one sample, sequenced in a study of T cells after posttransplantation cyclophosphamide. A marrow graft followed busulfan-fludarabine conditioning, with cyclophosphamide on days +3 and +4. Generated by immunoSEQ multiplex PCR, the TCRdb table keeps only in-frame clones and is missing some. The repertoire consists of over 1,500 clones, none detected only once. The source was PBMCs, collected 32 days after allogeneic stem cell transplant with posttransplant cyclophosphamide. These receptors were taken from a female patient aged 40-50 years who received an allogeneic stem cell transplant from a related donor, was CMV-positive, and had no GVHD. Some T cells may have come from the graft donor.

Relative to its sample, this clone is medium-sized (0.01 to 0.1%). V is TRBV12-3 or TRBV12-4 and J is TRBJ2-1; TRBD2 matches 7 bases. The CDR3 consists of 14 residues. The ends lost 8 bases at V and 3 bases at J; junction bases unmatched: 7. The CDR3 sequence: CASGDGLDYNEQFF. The CDR3 nucleotides are TGTGCCAGCGGCGACGGACTAGACTACAATGAGCAGTTCTTC.

This chain links TRBV25-1 with TRBJ2-5, with 11 nucleotides matching TRBD2. With 8 bases clipped from V and 0 bases from J, the junction kept 8 bases outside the gene matches. The CDR3 spans 16 residues. Germline values: CDR1 MGHDK, CDR2 SYGVNS. The CDR3 nucleotides read TGTGCCAGCCCCCCCGCTAGCGGGGGGAACCAAGAGACCCAGTACTTC. It translates to CASPPASGGNQETQYF.

This clone is judged medium-sized. The chain carries TRBV5-4 and TRBJ1-6; TRBD1 is a possible D gene (5 bases). The V gene's germline CDR1 is SGHNT and CDR2 YYREEE (reference sequence). The CDR3 runs 15 residues. Trimming left V 0 bases short and J 9 bases short, with 13 bases between. The DNA for the CDR3 is TGTGCCAGCAGCTTGGGCCAGGGAAGGTTTTCACCCCTCCACTTT. Its protein product is CASSLGQGRFSPLHF.

Sample share makes this clone medium-sized. The chain joins TRBV7-9 to TRBJ1-1, with D unresolved. V shed 4 bases and J shed 1 base, with 7 bases lying between them. Germline V gene lookup returns CDR1 SEHNR and CDR2 FQNEAQ (reference sequence). The CDR3 is 13 residues long. The chain's CDR3 is CASSYGPNTEAFF. CDR3 sequence (DNA): TGTGCCAGCAGCTACGGTCCGAACACTGAAGCTTTCTTT.

This clone rates as medium-sized. The chain joins TRBV10-1 to TRBJ1-1; 7 nucleotides align to TRBD1. Looked up from germline, CDR1 is WNHNN and CDR2 is SYGVQD (reference sequence). The J segment lost 3 bases and the V segment lost 5 bases, leaving 9 bases of the junction unmatched. The CDR3 runs 15 residues. The CDR3 DNA sequence: TGCGCCAGCAGTAAAAGGAGGGGGCTGGACACTGAAGCTTTCTTT. It is translated as CASSKRRGLDTEAFF.

This clone is classed as large. This chain links TRBV6-5 with TRBJ1-5; 8 bases match TRBD1. Trimming cost V 5 bases and J 6 bases; bases outside gene matches: 3. The germline V gene encodes CDR1 MNHEY and CDR2 SVGAGI. The CDR3 runs 13 residues. CDR3: CASSPGQAQPQHF. In nucleotides, the CDR3 is TGTGCCAGCAGTCCGGGACAGGCTCAGCCCCAGCATTTT.

In its sample, this clone was seen many times. The gene calls are TRBV5-1 and TRBJ1-1, with D perhaps TRBD1 (5 bases). The CDR3 totals 12 residues. The germline CDR1 and CDR2 sequences are SGHRS and YFSETQ. V dropped 2 bases and J dropped 5 bases, with 7 bases sitting between them. CDR3: CASSLGATEAFF. DNA of the CDR3: TGCGCCAGCAGCTTAGGGGCGACTGAAGCTTTCTTT.

This clone was observed at least ten times. The chain has TRBV7-2 and TRBJ2-2; 10 bases map to TRBD2. The V gene end was trimmed by 3 bases and the J gene end by 4 bases; junction bases not matched to a gene: 5. The CDR3 has 16 residues. Looked up from germline, CDR1 is SGHTA and CDR2 is FQGNSA. CDR3 nucleotide sequence: TGTGCCAGCAGCTTCTTTGGGACTAGCGCCACCGGGGAGCTGTTTTTT. As protein: CASSFFGTSATGELFF.

This clone was observed many times. The rearrangement links TRBV4-3 to TRBJ2-3, with D tentatively TRBD2 (6 bases). CDR1 LGHNA and CDR2 YSLEER come from the germline V gene. V was cut by 0 bases and J by 0 bases, with 13 bases left in between. The CDR3 covers 17 residues. CDR3: CASSQDLASASTDTQYF. CDR3 in DNA: TGCGCCAGCAGCCAAGATCTCGCTAGCGCTAGCACAGATACGCAGTATTTT.